Listed below are T cell receptor beta chains from one sample, sequenced in a study of shared T cell receptors in the human thymus. The data were produced by immunoSEQ multiplex PCR, yet TCRdb's version contains in-frame clones alone and is incomplete. The sample holds 630,000 or so clones, around 87% seen once. The same data also went into a second study, on human thymus T cells.

The sequencing input was thymocytes. The receptors come from a boy in the first two years of life with a congenital heart defect. Both conserved end residues are part of each CDR3. The D gene is left open where the match is weak. Size is omitted from some rows. Given values are once, few, many or a class for expanded clones.

cdr3_aa: CASRNGQGDGYTF; cdr3_nt: TGCGCCAGCAGAAACGGACAGGGAGACGGCTACACCTTC; v_call: TRBV5-1; clone_size: .; j_call: TRBJ1-2; cdr3_length: 13; d_call: TRBD1
cdr3_aa: CASSLLSTISNQPQHF; cdr3_nt: TGTGCCAGCAGCCTATTATCGACAATAAGCAATCAGCCCCAGCATTTT; v_call: TRBV28; clone_size: .; j_call: TRBJ1-5; cdr3_length: 16; d_call: .
cdr3_aa: CASSRTDSNEKLFF; cdr3_nt: TGTGCCAGCAGCAGGACAGATAGTAATGAAAAACTGTTTTTT; v_call: TRBV14; clone_size: .; j_call: TRBJ1-4; cdr3_length: 14; d_call: .
cdr3_aa: CASTQMTASYEQYF; cdr3_nt: TGTGCCAGCACCCAGATGACAGCCTCCTACGAGCAGTACTTC; v_call: TRBV28; clone_size: .; j_call: TRBJ2-7; cdr3_length: 14; d_call: .
cdr3_aa: CASSLWQEGSQPQHF; cdr3_nt: TGTGCCAGCAGTTTATGGCAGGAGGGAAGTCAGCCCCAGCATTTT; v_call: TRBV28; clone_size: .; j_call: TRBJ1-5; cdr3_length: 15; d_call: .
cdr3_aa: CASSYSTGQSPNTQYF; cdr3_nt: TGTGCCAGCAGTTATTCGACAGGCCAATCCCCAAATACGCAGTATTTT; v_call: TRBV6-9; clone_size: .; j_call: TRBJ2-3; cdr3_length: 16; d_call: .
cdr3_aa: CAISEGETGNTEAFF; cdr3_nt: TGTGCCATCAGTGAGGGGGAGACGGGAAACACTGAAGCTTTCTTT; v_call: TRBV10-3; clone_size: .; j_call: TRBJ1-1; cdr3_length: 15; d_call: .
cdr3_aa: CASSGYLGGRTVGELFF; cdr3_nt: TGTGCCAGCAGCGGGTACCTAGGCGGGAGGACTGTTGGGGAGCTGTTTTTT; v_call: TRBV5-4; clone_size: .; j_call: TRBJ2-2; cdr3_length: 17; d_call: TRBD2
cdr3_aa: CASSPRDRREKLFF; cdr3_nt: TGTGCCAGCAGTCCTAGGGACAGGCGGGAAAAACTGTTTTTT; v_call: TRBV28; clone_size: .; j_call: TRBJ1-4; cdr3_length: 14; d_call: TRBD1
cdr3_aa: CASTPRTDTQYF; cdr3_nt: TGTGCCAGCACGCCGCGGACAGATACGCAGTATTTT; v_call: TRBV7-2; clone_size: few; j_call: TRBJ2-3; cdr3_length: 12; d_call: .
cdr3_aa: CATSTGQGIHGYTF; cdr3_nt: TGTGCCACCAGCACGGGACAGGGGATTCATGGCTACACCTTC; v_call: TRBV15; clone_size: .; j_call: TRBJ1-2; cdr3_length: 14; d_call: TRBD1
cdr3_aa: CAIRGLYGYTF; cdr3_nt: TGTGCCATCAGGGGGCTCTATGGCTACACCTTC; v_call: TRBV10-3; clone_size: few; j_call: TRBJ1-2; cdr3_length: 11; d_call: .
cdr3_aa: CASSPSTGWANYGYTF; cdr3_nt: TGTGCCAGCAGCCCCTCAACAGGGTGGGCCAACTATGGCTACACCTTC; v_call: TRBV28; clone_size: .; j_call: TRBJ1-2; cdr3_length: 16; d_call: .
cdr3_aa: CASSPPQGPLNQPQHF; cdr3_nt: TGTGCCAGCAGCCCCCCACAGGGTCCGCTCAATCAGCCCCAGCATTTT; v_call: TRBV11-3; clone_size: .; j_call: TRBJ1-5; cdr3_length: 16; d_call: .
cdr3_aa: CAARKGTDYNEQFF; cdr3_nt: TGTGCCGCGAGAAAAGGGACAGACTACAATGAGCAGTTCTTC; v_call: TRBV6-5; clone_size: .; j_call: TRBJ2-1; cdr3_length: 14; d_call: TRBD1
cdr3_aa: CASSPGTGGNYGYTF; cdr3_nt: TGTGCCAGCAGTCCTGGGACAGGGGGGAACTATGGCTACACCTTC; v_call: TRBV28; clone_size: .; j_call: TRBJ1-2; cdr3_length: 15; d_call: TRBD1
cdr3_aa: CASSLKFSTSTDTQYF; cdr3_nt: TGTGCCAGCAGTTTAAAGTTTTCGACTAGCACAGATACGCAGTATTTT; v_call: TRBV28; clone_size: once; j_call: TRBJ2-3; cdr3_length: 16; d_call: .
cdr3_aa: CASSFVSWVKGHATNEKLFF; cdr3_nt: TGTGCCAGCAGTTTTGTGTCTTGGGTTAAGGGACATGCAACTAATGAAAAACTGTTTTTT; v_call: TRBV28; clone_size: .; j_call: TRBJ1-4; cdr3_length: 20; d_call: .
cdr3_aa: CSAWTSGMYEQYF; cdr3_nt: TGCAGCGCCTGGACTAGCGGGATGTACGAGCAGTACTTC; v_call: TRBV29-1; clone_size: .; j_call: TRBJ2-7; cdr3_length: 13; d_call: TRBD2
cdr3_aa: CASSKGTGGAGANVLTF; cdr3_nt: TGTGCCAGCAGCAAAGGGACAGGTGGTGCTGGGGCCAACGTCCTGACTTTC; v_call: TRBV21-1; clone_size: .; j_call: TRBJ2-6; cdr3_length: 17; d_call: .
cdr3_aa: CATSRHSPFEKLFF; cdr3_nt: TGTGCCACCAGCAGACACTCCCCGTTTGAAAAACTGTTTTTT; v_call: TRBV15; clone_size: .; j_call: TRBJ1-4; cdr3_length: 14; d_call: .
cdr3_aa: CASSSRTDTQYF; cdr3_nt: TGTGCCAGCAGCTCGCGTACAGATACGCAGTATTTT; v_call: TRBV7-2; clone_size: once; j_call: TRBJ2-3; cdr3_length: 12; d_call: .
cdr3_aa: CASSLVRKRLTYEQYF; cdr3_nt: TGTGCCAGCAGCTTGGTTAGAAAACGTTTAACCTACGAGCAGTACTTC; v_call: TRBV5-8; clone_size: .; j_call: TRBJ2-7; cdr3_length: 16; d_call: .
cdr3_aa: CSAPTGVQFF; cdr3_nt: TGCAGTGCTCCCACAGGAGTACAGTTCTTC; v_call: TRBV20-1; clone_size: .; j_call: TRBJ2-1; cdr3_length: 10; d_call: .
cdr3_aa: CASSSPKKAEGEQYF; cdr3_nt: TGTGCCAGCAGCTCCCCCAAGAAAGCCGAGGGGGAGCAGTACTTC; v_call: TRBV11-2; clone_size: once; j_call: TRBJ2-5; cdr3_length: 15; d_call: .
cdr3_aa: CASSQDSTSGVRYEQYF; cdr3_nt: TGTGCCAGCAGCCAAGATTCCACTAGCGGGGTACGGTACGAGCAGTACTTC; v_call: TRBV4-2; clone_size: .; j_call: TRBJ2-7; cdr3_length: 17; d_call: TRBD2
cdr3_aa: CASSPPLAYGYTF; cdr3_nt: TGCGCCAGCAGCCCCCCCCTGGCCTATGGCTACACCTTC; v_call: TRBV4-1; clone_size: .; j_call: TRBJ1-2; cdr3_length: 13; d_call: .
cdr3_aa: CASSIAGTGGLTEAFF; cdr3_nt: TGTGCCAGCAGCATCGCCGGGACAGGGGGCCTCACTGAAGCTTTCTTT; v_call: TRBV5-4; clone_size: .; j_call: TRBJ1-1; cdr3_length: 16; d_call: TRBD1